This TCR beta chain was captured by sequencing in a study of response to subunit inactivated influenza vaccine. TCRdb re-derived calls from the RT-PCR reads in MiXCR, one entry per CDR3 protein. The sample contains about 520,000 distinct CDR3 sequences, roughly 27% of which appear only once. This clonotype was seen a few times. V lost 3 bases and J lost 4, with 10 bases in between. The CDR3 totals 13 residues. Per germline, CDR1 ENHRY and CDR2 SYGVKD. This clonotype was sampled from a man aged 45-65 years who received an inactivated influenza vaccine. The sequencing used CD4+ T cells sorted from PBMCs, collected 5 to 6 days after vaccination. The V call is TRBV10-3, the J call TRBJ2-7; no clear D gene. CDR3 protein: CAISEMSLYEQYF. The CDR3 DNA sequence: TGTGCCATCAGTGAAATGAGCCTTTACGAGCAGTACTTC.